This TCR beta chain was identified during a study of blood T cell repertoires in COVID-19. For the study at large: T cells, B-cell-depleted T cells, or PBMCs provided the cDNA or gDNA that served as material.

Per the original data handling: By means of reference gene primer amplification, nucleated cell counts were estimated. The data were produced by immunoSEQ multiplex PCR, yet TCRdb's version contains in-frame clones alone and is incomplete. V, J and clone size are those of that table, while D and trimming were read from the DNA. The table includes 150,000 to 200,000 clones, approximately 80% detected once. The length of the CDR3 is 15 residues. V lost 5 bases to trimming and J lost 5 bases; unmatched junction nucleotides: 7. Per germline, CDR1 LNHDA and CDR2 SQIVND (reference sequence). The V and J genes are TRBV19 and TRBJ2-5; the match to TRBD2 covers 11 bases. The receptor comes from a man in his fifties or sixties with COVID-19, enrolled during active disease. The sample comprised peripheral blood. CDR3: CASSGTSGSRETQYF. CDR3 bases: TGTGCCAGTAGTGGAACTAGCGGGAGCAGGGAGACCCAGTACTTC.